Following are 20 T cell receptor beta chains from one sample sequenced in a study of early T cells in non-severe SARS-CoV-2 infection. TCRdb ran MiXCR on the 5' RACE reads and lists one entry per CDR3 protein. The repertoire holds around 70,000 distinct CDR3 sequences, with 10% to 15% as singletons. Sequences were obtained from whole blood. These receptors were obtained from an adult who was a healthcare worker with PCR-confirmed SARS-CoV-2 infection or an uninfected control (not recorded which).

This clonotype has only a few counts. V is TRBV29-1 and J is TRBJ2-1; a possible D gene is TRBD2 (6 bases). This CDR3 has 15 residues. Germline CDR1 SQVTM, CDR2 ANQGSEA. DNA of the CDR3: TGCAGTGGGACTTCCTCCTCGGGGGTCTACAATGAGCAGTTCTTC. Amino acids: CSGTSSSGVYNEQFF.

This clonotype was recorded at least ten times. The chain recombines TRBV14 with TRBJ2-1; TRBD2 aligns across 7 bases. Germline trimming cut 5 bases from V and 10 bases from J; bases unmatched to any gene: 11. CDR1 and CDR2 (germline): SGHDN, FVKESK. The CDR3 totals 14 residues. For the CDR3, the DNA is TGTGCCAGCAGCGCTAGCGGAATGGGGGTCGAGCAGTTCTTC. Amino acid sequence: CASSASGMGVEQFF.

The sample holds many counts of this clonotype. This sequence joins TRBV24-1 and TRBJ2-3, with 11 bases fitting TRBD2. The germline V gene has CDR1 KGHDR and CDR2 SFDVKD. The CDR3 covers 14 residues. The V and J ends lost 7 bases and 2 bases, in that order; junction bases with no gene match: 1. The chain's CDR3 is CATRTSGTTDTQYF. CDR3 sequence (DNA): TGTGCCACCAGGACTAGCGGGACCACAGATACGCAGTATTTT.

This clonotype was recorded at least ten times. DNA of the CDR3: TGTGCCAGCAGCCAAGGGACGTGGCAGACCCTCACAGATACGCAGTATTTT. As protein: CASSQGTWQTLTDTQYF. The rearrangement links TRBV4-2 to TRBJ2-3; unclear D gene. The CDR3 loop spans 17 amino acids. Trimming removed 1 base from V and 2 bases from J, with 16 bases in between. CDR1 and CDR2 (germline): LGHNA, YNFKEQ.

This sequence joins TRBV6-6 and TRBJ1-1; 7 bases line up with TRBD1. Looked up from germline, CDR1 is MNHNY and CDR2 is SVGAGI (reference sequence). This CDR3 comprises 16 residues. With 5 bases clipped from V and 1 base from J, the junction kept 10 bases outside the gene matches. CDR3 protein: CASSPLGRGGNTEAFF. The CDR3 DNA reads TGTGCCAGCAGTCCCTTGGGCAGGGGGGGGAACACTGAAGCTTTCTTT.

The V gene is TRBV12-3 or TRBV12-4, the J gene TRBJ1-4, with a tentative D call TRBD1 (6 bases). There are 15 residues in the CDR3. V lost 3 bases and J 1 base, leaving 9 bases between the germline ends. The CDR3 nucleotides read TGTGCCAGCAGTTTCGGCAGGGGAACTAATGAAAAACTGTTTTTT. Its protein product is CASSFGRGTNEKLFF.

There are many counts of this clonotype. The rearrangement uses TRBV10-2 and TRBJ2-7; no clear D gene. Trimming removed 7 bases from V and 6 bases from J, with 7 bases in between. Per germline, CDR1 WSHSY and CDR2 SAAADI. The CDR3 extends over 10 amino acids. CDR3 DNA sequence: TGCGCCAGCATGAAAACCGAGCAGTACTTC. This gives the protein CASMKTEQYF.

This clonotype appeared many times. This chain links TRBV6-4 with TRBJ2-3; 10 bases are shared with TRBD1. This CDR3 comprises 15 residues. Germline lookup yields CDR1 MRHNA and CDR2 SNTAGT. V shed 0 bases, J shed 4 bases, and the junction held 1 base outside the gene matches. The DNA of the CDR3 is TGTGCCAGCAGTGACTCGACAGGGGGCGCAGATACGCAGTATTTT. Encoded protein: CASSDSTGGADTQYF.

The V and J genes are TRBV29-1 and TRBJ2-3; 9 positions match TRBD1. The CDR3 spans 12 residues. The germline CDR1 and CDR2 sequences are SQVTM and ANQGSEA. With 7 bases clipped from V and 9 bases from J, the junction kept 8 bases outside the gene matches. CDR3 sequence reads: CSDEGGQGTQYF. The CDR3 DNA reads as TGCAGCGACGAAGGAGGACAGGGGACGCAGTATTTT.

This clonotype occurred a few times. The chain is built from TRBV2 and TRBJ2-3; either TRBD1 or TRBD2 may supply D (5 bases each). CDR3 length equals 19 residues. Germline loops: CDR1 SNHLY, CDR2 FYNNEI. V lost 6 bases and J lost 2, with 27 bases in between. Here the CDR3 DNA reads TGTGCCAGCAGCGACGACCGGGACCAGTCTACGGAATCCACAGATACGCAGTATTTT. Encoded protein: CASSDDRDQSTESTDTQYF.

The gene calls are TRBV20-1 and TRBJ2-7; D is unresolved. V was shortened by 0 bases and J by 0 bases, with 6 bases between the two germline ends. Per the germline V gene, CDR1 is DFQATT and CDR2 is SNEGSKA (reference sequence). The length of the CDR3 is 13 residues. The CDR3, as DNA: TGCAGTGCTAGAGAGGGGAACTCCTACGAGCAGTACTTC. This sequence encodes CSAREGNSYEQYF.

V usage is TRBV7-9 and J usage is TRBJ1-6; no reliable D call. This CDR3 is 12 amino acids long. Germline V gene data show CDR1 as SEHNR and CDR2 as FQNEAQ (reference sequence). V lost 2 bases to trimming and J lost 10 bases, with 6 bases between them. The CDR3 DNA sequence: TGTGCCAGCAGCTTAATGTCATCACCCCTCCACTTT. This gives the protein CASSLMSSPLHF.

This clonotype occurred a few times. The chain is built from TRBV11-2 and TRBJ2-2, with D possibly being TRBD1 (5 bases). With 5 bases removed from V and 6 bases from J, the gap between germline ends came to 16 bases. Germline values: CDR1 SGHAT, CDR2 FQNNGV. CDR3 length: 15 amino acids. The DNA of the CDR3 is TGTGCCAGCAGCACCAGGGTCGGATTGGCCGGGGAGCTGTTTTTT. Amino acids: CASSTRVGLAGELFF.

This clonotype has ten or more counts. The chain carries TRBV29-1 and TRBJ1-2, with TRBD1 matching 8 bases. CDR1 SQVTM and CDR2 ANQGSEA come from the germline V gene. J was trimmed by 0 bases and V by 6 bases; bases with no gene match: 18. CDR3 length equals 18 residues. The CDR3 reads CSVLSGFGTGEANYGYTF. The CDR3 coding sequence is TGCAGCGTCTTGAGTGGATTCGGGACAGGTGAAGCTAACTATGGCTACACCTTC. Filled out from reference TRBV29-1 and TRBJ1-2, the complete variable domain reads SAVISQKPSRDICQRGTSLTIQCQVDSQVTMMFWYRQQPGQSLTLIATANQGSEATYESGFVIDKFPISRPNLTFSTLTVSNMSPEDSSIYLCSVLSGFGTGEANYGYTFGSGTRLTVV.

The chain is built from TRBV2 and TRBJ2-3, with D tentatively TRBD2 (6 bases). Between the trimmed V and J ends, which lost 3 bases and 0 bases, there was a span of 7 bases. Looked up from germline, CDR1 is SNHLY and CDR2 is FYNNEI. The CDR3 is 14 amino acids. This CDR3 reads CASSEGGSTDTQYF. Here the CDR3 DNA reads TGTGCCAGCAGTGAGGGAGGCAGCACAGATACGCAGTATTTT.

The chain uses TRBV29-1 and TRBJ2-7, with no clear D. The V end was cut by 4 bases, the J end by 2 bases, with 9 bases between. In germline, CDR1 is SQVTM, CDR2 ANQGSEA. The CDR3 covers 12 residues. CDR3 nucleotides: TGCAGCGTTGCAACATGGACCTACGAGCAGTACTTC. Protein product: CSVATWTYEQYF.

This clonotype was recorded many times. The chain employs TRBV2 and TRBJ2-1; D gene ambiguous. V was cut by 3 bases and J by 5 bases, with 17 bases left in between. The CDR3 length is 16 residues. Germline-derived CDR1 and CDR2 are SNHLY and FYNNEI. The CDR3 reads CASSDYSYLEDNEQFF. Here the CDR3 DNA reads TGTGCCAGCAGTGATTACAGCTACCTCGAGGACAATGAGCAGTTCTTC.

The rearrangement uses TRBV9 and TRBJ2-1; no reliable D call. Trimming removed 3 bases at V and 0 bases at J, with 13 bases between. The CDR3 consists of 16 residues. In germline, CDR1 is SGDLS, CDR2 YYNGEE. In DNA form, the CDR3 reads TGTGCCAGCAGCGCCCAGCAAACGGCCTCCTACAATGAGCAGTTCTTC. Encoded protein: CASSAQQTASYNEQFF.

This clonotype was seen ten or more times. This chain links TRBV12-3 or TRBV12-4 with TRBJ2-5; TRBD2 is a possible D gene (5 bases). The CDR3 sequence is 13 residues long. Trimming took 5 bases from V and 7 from J, leaving 14 bases between them. CDR3 DNA sequence: TGTGCCAGCAGTCCCGGGGAAGGACGGACCCAGTACTTC. Translating gives CASSPGEGRTQYF.

This clonotype has at least ten counts. The CDR3 region has the DNA TGTGCCAGCAAGGGACAGCGGGAGAACACTGAAGCTTTCTTT. Encoded protein: CASKGQRENTEAFF. The V call is TRBV2, the J call TRBJ1-1; TRBD1 matches at 7 bases. The CDR3 contains 14 residues. Germline V gives CDR1 SNHLY, CDR2 FYNNEI. The ends lost 7 bases at V and 1 base at J; junction bases unmatched: 6.